The T cell receptor beta chain described here comes from a study of a mutant IDH1 vaccine in newly diagnosed glioma (dated by TCRdb to 2020 to 2023). At the level of the whole study: Patients were given eight vaccinations, in weeks 1, 3, 5, 7, 11, 15, 19 and 23, which matched visits V03 through V10. In the chemotherapy-containing groups, vaccination started alongside temozolomide cycles, whereas in patients who had radiotherapy alone it started 4-6 weeks after radiotherapy. Of the approximately 33 patients who were treated, around 62% were male and roughly 40% were female, and the mean age was approximately 40 years. Prior to enrollment, standard therapy consisting of radiotherapy alone, temozolomide alone, or radiochemotherapy with temozolomide had been administered to patients, with the combination being received by most patients. Peripheral blood was collected at six visits: V03 (baseline), V05, V07, V10, V12 and V13. Longitudinal TCRB deep sequencing was performed for about two dozen treated patients wherever samples were available for exploratory analyses. Summary of the overall study and its limitations: It was noted by the authors that analyses of patient blood samples could not be reproduced owing to sample limitations. PBMC samples for TCRB deep sequencing were selected based on availability. Across multiple MHC alleles, vaccine-induced immune responses were seen in 93.3% of patients. No apparent relationship was observed between pseudoprogression and alterations in the top peripheral T cell clonotypes detected by TCRB sequencing.

Per the publication, the time point label means: week 23, last vaccination. A 20-mer mutant IDH1 peptide at 300 micrograms in Montanide made up each vaccine dose, which was injected subcutaneously together with topical imiquimod. All donors had newly diagnosed IDH1-mutant astrocytomas of WHO grade 3 or 4 that showed loss of nuclear ATRX. The samples were drawn from NOA16, a multicentre, single-arm, open-label phase I trial in Germany that tested a mutant IDH1 peptide vaccine in humans for the first time. Genomic DNA for TCRB sequencing was extracted from EDTA blood using the DNeasy Blood and Tissue Kit. Details on this clone: Its antigen is still unknown. Base qualities are not at hand, and no much larger clone is one base apart.

Libraries were prepared through the immunoSEQ multiplex PCR assay. Rearranged TCR beta chain sequences were amplified with the hsTCRB Kit following the manufacturer's protocol. An Illumina MiSeq was used to sequence the TCRB libraries. The paper's processing steps were these. The kit vendor's proprietary platform handled demultiplexing, trimming and gene mapping. Imported from immuneACCESS, the table was reduced by TCRdb to in-frame sequences with V and J called. These copies leave out some clones; in studies compared against another copy, an unresolved V gene accounts for under half, and the cause of the remainder is not known. V and J calls and clone size are those listed in that table; D and trimming were worked out from the DNA. In this sample the table shows about 67,000 clones, approximately 84% of which occur a single time. The ten largest account for roughly 13% of the sample. Its CDR3 holds 15 amino acids, cysteine through phenylalanine. Just the 45-base CDR3 DNA is kept, in frame starting at base 1. V is cut by 0 bases and J by 1 base, and the space between the germline ends is 9 bases. The germline V gene sets CDR1 to SGHRS and CDR2 to YFSETQ.

The V and J segments used are TRBV5-1 and TRBJ2-3, with TRBD2 as a weak D call on 6 bases. The sample consisted of PBMCs, taken from a glioma patient whose treatment included an IDH1 peptide vaccine. The source of this sequence is a man between 18 and 29 years old with glioma. The encoded CDR3 is CASSLGGVGTDTQYF. The sequence in DNA is TGCGCCAGCAGCTTGGGGGGGGTGGGCACAGATACGCAGTATTTT.